Below, one TCR beta chain is given with its context. Its matching antigen is unknown. The sample comes from a study of T-cell memory formation after mild COVID-19. Each CDR3 protein gets one entry after TCRdb re-called the 5' RACE reads with MiXCR. The repertoire holds some 260,000 distinct CDR3 sequences, with approximately 16% as singletons. Study results and limitations: Contracting clones localized mainly to CM and EM when CD4+ and mainly to EMRA when CD8+. Contracting clones from day 15 to 85 had balanced CD4/CD8; later expanders favoured CD4+.

The clonotype was recovered from a man aged 18-30 years who had mild COVID-19 (a few samples of this study predate the infection). Cell type and time point are not known. The sequencing input was PBMCs or a T cell subset sorted from them (not recorded which).

Here the CDR3 reads CASSLNGGEAQYF. The DNA for the CDR3 is TGTGCCAGCAGCTTAAATGGAGGGGAGGCCCAGTACTTC. The chain carries TRBV7-2 and TRBJ2-5; maybe TRBD2 (6 bases). The CDR3 sequence is 13 residues long. Trimming shortened V by 2 bases and J by 9 bases, and 13 bases separated the two germline ends. The germline V gene has CDR1 SGHTA and CDR2 FQGNSA.